Presented here are 6 T cell receptor beta chains from one specimen sequenced in a study of shared clonotypes between healthy human individuals. Profiling relied on immunoSEQ multiplex PCR, and the TCRdb table lists in-frame clones only, not all of them. The sample includes under 2.5 million clones, 85% to 95% seen only once; the top ten take 0.37%. Sequenced input: naive CD4+ T cells from PBMCs. This sample's subset: CD45RA+ positively selected. These receptors were taken from a man younger than 30 in good health. Some clones in this sample may be carry-over from other donors' samples.

The V call is TRBV5-4, the J call TRBJ2-5, with a possible D match to TRBD2 (5 bases). This CDR3 spans 14 amino acids. V lost 1 base and J 5 bases, leaving 12 bases between the germline ends. Germline CDR1 SGHNT, CDR2 YYREEE (reference sequence). The CDR3, as DNA: TGTGCCAGCAGCTTGACGGGAACGGTGGAGACCCAGTACTTC. Translation gives CASSLTGTVETQYF.

Worth noting for this clone: The same CDR3 is also encoded by other DNA sequences in this sample. The chain uses TRBV5-1 and TRBJ1-1, with D hard to call. In germline, CDR1 is SGHRS, CDR2 YFSETQ. The CDR3 totals 14 residues. Trimming removed 0 bases at V and 6 bases at J, with 12 bases between. DNA for the CDR3: TGCGCCAGCAGCTTGGCCGGGAGGGCCGCTGAAGCTTTCTTT. As protein: CASSLAGRAAEAFF.

The V and J genes are TRBV6-6 and TRBJ2-5, with TRBD2 matching over 10 bases. The CDR3 consists of 16 residues. The ends lost 2 bases at V and 1 base at J; junction bases unmatched: 4. Germline CDR1 reads MNHNY; CDR2 reads SVGAGI (reference sequence). CDR3 amino acids: CASSYGVAGGQETQYF. CDR3 in DNA: TGTGCCAGCAGTTACGGAGTAGCGGGAGGCCAAGAGACCCAGTACTTC.

The genes are TRBV7-9 and TRBJ2-2, with no clear D. Germline V gives CDR1 SEHNR, CDR2 FQNEAQ (reference sequence). The length of the CDR3 is 17 residues. Trimming removed 1 base at V and 0 bases at J, with 12 bases between. CDR3 protein: CASSLVGQAANTGELFF. CDR3 DNA sequence: TGTGCCAGCAGCTTAGTTGGGCAGGCAGCGAACACCGGGGAGCTGTTTTTT. Full variable domain (missing parts from reference TRBV7-9 and TRBJ2-2): DTGVSQNPRHKITKRGQNVTFRCDPISEHNRLYWYRQTLGQGPEFLTYFQNEAQLEKSRLLSDRFSAERPKGSFSTLEIQRTEQGDSAMYLCASSLVGQAANTGELFFGEGSRLTVL.

V usage is TRBV7-3 and J usage is TRBJ1-2, with unresolved D. The CDR3 length is 15 residues. Germline assignment: CDR1 SGHTA and CDR2 FQGTGA. With 0 bases removed from V and 6 bases from J, the gap between germline ends came to 14 bases. The CDR3 DNA reads as TGTGCCAGCAGCTTAACCACTGGACCCATTGATGGCTACACCTTC. This codes for CASSLTTGPIDGYTF.

J is TRBJ1-2 and V is TRBV28, with 12 nucleotides matching TRBD1. With V trimmed by 6 bases and J by 8 bases, 7 bases remained unmatched. CDR3 length: 14 amino acids. CDR1 and CDR2 from the germline V gene are MDHEN and SYDVKM. CDR3 sequence (DNA): TGTGCCAGCAGACTGGGACAGGGGGCGAAGGGCTACACCTTC. It translates to CASRLGQGAKGYTF.